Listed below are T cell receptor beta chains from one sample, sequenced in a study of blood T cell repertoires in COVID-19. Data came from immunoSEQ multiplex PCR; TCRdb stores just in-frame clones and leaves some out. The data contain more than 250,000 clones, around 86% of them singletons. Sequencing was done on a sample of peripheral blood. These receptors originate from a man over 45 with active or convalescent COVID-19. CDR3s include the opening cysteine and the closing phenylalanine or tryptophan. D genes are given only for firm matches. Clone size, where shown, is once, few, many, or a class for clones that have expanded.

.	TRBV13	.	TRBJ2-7	TGTGCCAGCAGCCGTAGTACTCCCGGCGAGCAGTACTTC	CASSRSTPGEQYF
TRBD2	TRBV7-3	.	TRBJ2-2	TGTGCCAGCAGCCCTACTAGCGGGAGCACCGGGGAGCTGTTTTTT	CASSPTSGSTGELFF
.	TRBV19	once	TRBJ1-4	TGTGCCAGTAGAAGGCAGGTCGGAGAAAAACTGTTTTTT	CASRRQVGEKLFF
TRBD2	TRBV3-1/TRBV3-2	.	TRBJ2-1	TGTGCCAGCAGCCTCCGGAGGACTAGCGCCTACAATGAGCAGTTCTTC	CASSLRRTSAYNEQFF
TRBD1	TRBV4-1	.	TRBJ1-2	TGCGCCAGCAGCCAAGCTCAGGGGGCGAGCTATGGCTACACCTTC	CASSQAQGASYGYTF
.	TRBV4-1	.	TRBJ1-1	TGCGCCAGCAGCCAAGATAACGGGGGGGGCAACACTGAAGCTTTCTTT	CASSQDNGGGNTEAFF
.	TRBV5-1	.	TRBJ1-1	TGCGCCAGCAGCCCAACAGGGAACACTGAAGCTTTCTTT	CASSPTGNTEAFF
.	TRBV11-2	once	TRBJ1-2	TGTGCCAGCAGCTTAGACAGACTTTACTACACCTTC	CASSLDRLYYTF
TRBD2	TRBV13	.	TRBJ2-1	TGTGCCAGCAGCTCCCGGGACTACCCTTACAATGAGCAGTTCTTC	CASSSRDYPYNEQFF
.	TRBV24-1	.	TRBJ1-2	TGTGCCACCAGTGACTCGGACTTCTATGGCTACACCTTC	CATSDSDFYGYTF
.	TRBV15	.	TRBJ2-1	TGTGCCACCAGCAGAGCTACTAGTTACAATGAGCAGTTCTTC	CATSRATSYNEQFF
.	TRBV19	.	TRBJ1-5	TGTGCCAGTAGCAGTACGTGGGGAGGTCGCAATCAGCCCCAGCATTTT	CASSSTWGGRNQPQHF
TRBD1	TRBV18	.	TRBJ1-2	TGTGCCAGCTCACCACTGGGACAGGGCACTAACTATGGCTACACCTTC	CASSPLGQGTNYGYTF
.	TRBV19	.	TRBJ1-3	TGTGCCAGTAGTCCTTCGACAGATGTCTCTGGAAACACCATATATTTT	CASSPSTDVSGNTIYF
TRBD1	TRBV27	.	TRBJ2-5	TGTGCCAGCAGTTCCTCCGGACAGGGGGAAGAGACCCAGTACTTC	CASSSSGQGEETQYF
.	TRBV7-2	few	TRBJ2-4	TGTGCCAGCAGCCACGATCGACAGACCAAAAACATTCAGTACTTC	CASSHDRQTKNIQYF
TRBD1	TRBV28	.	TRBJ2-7	TGTGCCAGCAGAACAGGGGACAGGTACTACGAGCAGTACTTC	CASRTGDRYYEQYF
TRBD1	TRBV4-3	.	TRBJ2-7	TGCGCCAGCAGCCCCCGGGACAGGGGCTCCTACGAGCAGTACTTC	CASSPRDRGSYEQYF
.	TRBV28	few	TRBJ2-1	TGTGCCAGCAACTCCGCGGCCACAGGGTCCCACAATGAGCAGTTCTTC	CASNSAATGSHNEQFF
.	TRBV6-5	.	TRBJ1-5	TGTGCCAGCAGCGCACAGGTGGAGGGCCAGCCCCAGCATTTT	CASSAQVEGQPQHF
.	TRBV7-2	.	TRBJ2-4	TGTGCCAGCAGCTCTACTTCCGGGGGCATTCAGTACTTC	CASSSTSGGIQYF
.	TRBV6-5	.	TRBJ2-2	TGTGCCAGCAGTTACTGGTTGACGGGGAACACCGGGGAGCTGTTTTTT	CASSYWLTGNTGELFF
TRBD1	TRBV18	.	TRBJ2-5	TGTGCCAGCTCACCCCGACAGGGGTCCCAAGAGACCCAGTACTTC	CASSPRQGSQETQYF
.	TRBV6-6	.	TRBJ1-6	TGTGCCCTCGGGGGGAGCTCCTATAATTCACCCCTCCACTTT	CALGGSSYNSPLHF
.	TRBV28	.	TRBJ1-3	TGTGCCAGCAGTTTGTCTACCTCTGGAAACACCATATATTTT	CASSLSTSGNTIYF
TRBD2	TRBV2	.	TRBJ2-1	TGTGCCAGCAGTGAGTGGGTTAGCGGGAGTGTCGACAATGAGCAGTTCTTC	CASSEWVSGSVDNEQFF
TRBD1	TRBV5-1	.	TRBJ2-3	TGCGCCAGCAGCGCAGGACAGGTAAAAGATACGCAGTATTTT	CASSAGQVKDTQYF
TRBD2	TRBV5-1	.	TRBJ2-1	TGCGCCAGCAGCTTGGGACTAGCGGACTCCTACAATGAGCAGTTCTTC	CASSLGLADSYNEQFF
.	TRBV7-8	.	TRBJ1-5	TGTGCCAGCAGCTTACGGGTGGATAGCAATCAGCCCCAGCATTTT	CASSLRVDSNQPQHF
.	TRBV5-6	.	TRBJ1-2	TGTGCCAGCAGCTTGAGGGCAGGGATAGATTATGGCTACACCTTC	CASSLRAGIDYGYTF
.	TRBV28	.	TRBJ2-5	TGTGCCAGCAGCCCACAGGGTCAAGAGACCCAGTACTTC	CASSPQGQETQYF
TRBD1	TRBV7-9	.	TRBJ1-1	TGTGCCAGCAGCGCAGTGACAGGGGCGACTGAAGCTTTCTTT	CASSAVTGATEAFF
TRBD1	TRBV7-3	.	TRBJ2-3	TGTGCCAGCAGCCGAGTACCCCCCCCGGGACAGGGGAACACAAATACGCAGTATTTT	CASSRVPPPGQGNTNTQYF
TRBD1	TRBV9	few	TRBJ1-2	TGTGCCAGCAGCGAGACCCCGGGACAGGGGGCGAGAGGCTACACCTTC	CASSETPGQGARGYTF
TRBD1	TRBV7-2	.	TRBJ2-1	TGTGCCAGCAGCCAATACGACAGGGGGTACAATGAGCAGTTCTTC	CASSQYDRGYNEQFF
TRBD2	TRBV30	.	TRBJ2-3	TGTGCCTGGTTCCGGGGAGGGGATACGCAGTATTTT	CAWFRGGDTQYF
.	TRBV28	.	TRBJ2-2	TGTGCCAGCAGTTTACTCGGGCAGGGTGGCGGGGAGCTGTTTTTT	CASSLLGQGGGELFF
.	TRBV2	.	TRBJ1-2	TGTGCCAGCAGCAGGCTCAACTATGGCTACACCTTC	CASSRLNYGYTF
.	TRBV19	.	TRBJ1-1	TGTGCCAGTAGTATAACAGGGAACACTGAAGCTTTCTTT	CASSITGNTEAFF
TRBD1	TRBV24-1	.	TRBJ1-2	TGTGCCACCAGTGATGGGACAGGTCGGGTAGGCTACACCTTC	CATSDGTGRVGYTF
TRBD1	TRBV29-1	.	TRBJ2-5	TGCAGCGCCATGACAGGGTTGGAGACCCAGTACTTC	CSAMTGLETQYF
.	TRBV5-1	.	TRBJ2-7	TGCGCCAGCAGCTCCCTCCAGGGTACCTACGAGCAGTACTTC	CASSSLQGTYEQYF
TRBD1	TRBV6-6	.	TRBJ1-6	TGTGCCAGCAGAACCACAGGGGTAAATTCACCCCTCCACTTT	CASRTTGVNSPLHF
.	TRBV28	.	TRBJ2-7	TGTGCCAGCAGATCACTTATTGAGCAGTACTTC	CASRSLIEQYF
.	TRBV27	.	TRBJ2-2	TGTGCCAGCAGTTCAAAACTAGTATCGGTGAACACCGGGGAGCTGTTTTTT	CASSSKLVSVNTGELFF
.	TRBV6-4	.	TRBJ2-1	TGTGCCAGCAGTGACCCGACTTTCAATGAGCAGTTCTTC	CASSDPTFNEQFF
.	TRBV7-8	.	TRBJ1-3	TGTGCCAGCAGCTTAGCGCACAGCACTGGAAACACCATATATTTT	CASSLAHSTGNTIYF
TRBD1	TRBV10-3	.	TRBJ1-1	TGTGCCATCAGCCCGACAGGGGCTAGGGGCACTGAAGCTTTCTTT	CAISPTGARGTEAFF
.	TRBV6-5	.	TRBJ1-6	TGTGCCAGCAGTGACTCCATAACAACCCTCCACTTT	CASSDSITTLHF
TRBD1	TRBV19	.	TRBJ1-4	TGTGCCAGTAGTCCACGGACAGGGATAAATGAAAAACTGTTTTTT	CASSPRTGINEKLFF
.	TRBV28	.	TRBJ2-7	TGTGCCATCGCCAATCACGGTCGCCACGAGCAGTACTTC	CAIANHGRHEQYF
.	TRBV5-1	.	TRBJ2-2	TGCGCCAGCCACATCACCGGGGAGCTGTTTTTT	CASHITGELFF
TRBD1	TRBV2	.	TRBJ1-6	TGTGCCAGCAGTGAAGGACAGGGTTATAATTCACCCCTCCACTTT	CASSEGQGYNSPLHF